The clone carrying this T cell receptor beta chain was seen a single time. Its antigen is unidentified. The data belong to a study of shared clonotypes between healthy human individuals. Study-wide results and caveats: Few donors limited the genetic and exposure-history diversity represented. Lower generation probabilities were found for non-shared clonotypes than for those shared by all four donors. With several donors compared, about 5.2% of naive CD4 clonotypes were shared.

Cells designated naive CD8 were CD45RO-negative and were positively selected for CCR7, with terminally differentiated effector memory CD45RA+ cells excluded. Sequenced by immunoSEQ multiplex PCR; TCRdb stores in-frame clones only, minus some. There are millions of clones in the sample; about 95% occur only once, and about 1.1% lies in the top ten. Germline V gene lookup returns CDR1 SGHDT and CDR2 YYEEEE. V was pared by 0 bases and J by 0 bases, with 12 bases between. This CDR3 region has 16 residues. The V and J genes are TRBV5-6 and TRBJ1-2; D unclear. The sample was naive CD8+ T cells sorted from blood. The sequence came from a man aged 18-30 years in good health. This CDR3 is CASSLGIYPANYGYTF. The CDR3, as DNA: TGTGCCAGCAGCTTGGGAATCTACCCCGCTAACTATGGCTACACCTTC.